Listed here is a single T cell receptor (beta chain). The data originate from a study of cytomegalovirus exposure and HLA in healthy donors. The study ran its PCR with 60 Vbeta and 13 Jbeta primers. Clones were sequenced by immunoSEQ multiplex PCR, and TCRdb holds only the in-frame ones, with some missing. The sample holds some 150,000 clones, roughly four fifths seen once. This CDR3 spans 15 amino acids. Germline CDR1 and CDR2: SEHNR and FQNEAQ (reference sequence). The V end lost 3 bases, the J end lost 0 bases, and 11 bases lay between the germline ends. This chain connects TRBV7-9 to TRBJ2-5; D is perhaps TRBD2 (6 bases). The clonotype originates from a man aged 45-65 years in good health and CMV-seropositive. The sample taken for sequencing was PBMCs. In nucleotides, the CDR3 is TGTGCCAGCAGCTTGCTGGGGGACTACCAAGAGACCCAGTACTTC. Encoded protein: CASSLLGDYQETQYF.